A selection of T cell receptor beta chains follows, all from one sample in a study of siplizumab effects on memory and regulatory T cells. Clones were read by immunoSEQ multiplex PCR, and TCRdb kept only the in-frame ones, dropping some. The sample includes some 52,000 clones, 95% to 97% of them seen just once. The material sequenced was naive CD4+ T cells sorted from blood. The source is a human donor in good health. Both conserved end residues are part of each CDR3. D genes are given only for firm matches. Not all rows give a size; the values are once, few, many and, for expanded clones, a class.

TRBV7-9,16,-,TRBD1,TRBJ2-3,TGTGCCAGCAGCGTAGGGACAGGGCCTAGCACAGATACGCAGTATTTT,CASSVGTGPSTDTQYF
TRBV7-6,17,-,-,TRBJ2-6,TGTGCCAGCACCCCCCCCGGCAGGGCCTCTGGGGCCAACGTCCTGACTTTC,CASTPPGRASGANVLTF
TRBV29-1,12,-,-,TRBJ2-3,TGCAGCGTGGCCAGACCCCGAGATACGCAGTATTTT,CSVARPRDTQYF
TRBV5-8,14,-,-,TRBJ2-2,TGTGCCAGCAGCCCCGGTCCGGGGACCGGGGAGCTGTTTTTT,CASSPGPGTGELFF
TRBV30,18,once,TRBD1,TRBJ1-5,TGTGCCTGGAGTAATTACGTTTCAGGACAGGGGAAAAACCAGCCCCAGCATTTT,CAWSNYVSGQGKNQPQHF
TRBV6-5,14,once,TRBD1,TRBJ1-1,TGTGCCAGCAGGGAGACAGGGTTCGGCACTGAAGCTTTCTTT,CASRETGFGTEAFF
TRBV7-3,17,-,-,TRBJ2-4,TGTGCCAGCAGCTTAACGGGCCCGACAGCACAGAAAAACATTCAGTACTTC,CASSLTGPTAQKNIQYF
TRBV4-1,15,-,-,TRBJ2-7,TGCGCCAGCAGCCAAGGTATTGTACCTCCCTACGAGCAGTACTTC,CASSQGIVPPYEQYF
TRBV5-1,13,-,-,TRBJ2-3,TGCGCCAGCAGCTTGTTTGGACCAGATACGCAGTATTTT,CASSLFGPDTQYF
TRBV10-3,15,-,TRBD1,TRBJ2-3,TGTGCCATCAGTGAGTCGCAGGGGGCGGCGGATACGCAGTATTTT,CAISESQGAADTQYF
TRBV4-2,14,-,-,TRBJ1-2,TGTGCCAGCAGCCAAGATGGCCAGGGGTACGGCTACACCTTC,CASSQDGQGYGYTF
TRBV6-6,13,-,-,TRBJ2-3,TGTGCCAGCAGACCACAATACGCAGATACGCAGTATTTT,CASRPQYADTQYF
TRBV19,16,-,TRBD2,TRBJ2-5,TGTGCCAGTAGTATAGTCGGGACTAGCGCACAAGAGACCCAGTACTTC,CASSIVGTSAQETQYF
TRBV21-1,17,-,-,TRBJ2-2,TGTGCCAGCACCCAAGACCTGGACAGGTGGGATACCGGGGAGCTGTTTTTT,CASTQDLDRWDTGELFF
TRBV5-4,13,-,TRBD2,TRBJ2-7,TGTGCCAGCAGTCGGACTAGTGCCCGCGAGCAGTACTTC,CASSRTSAREQYF
TRBV7-9,15,-,-,TRBJ1-2,TGTGCCAGCAGCTTAGCGTTGCATGGAGCCTATGGCTACACCTTC,CASSLALHGAYGYTF
TRBV6-6,15,-,TRBD2,TRBJ2-7,TGTGCCAGCAGTTACCGACTAGCGGGAGGCCACGAGCAGTACTTC,CASSYRLAGGHEQYF
TRBV28,15,-,TRBD1,TRBJ1-5,TGTGCCAGCGGGAAAACGGACAGGGGTTATCAGCCCCAGCATTTT,CASGKTDRGYQPQHF
TRBV5-4,12,-,-,TRBJ2-7,TGTGCCAGCAGCTTGGACGACTACGAGCAGTACTTC,CASSLDDYEQYF
TRBV7-9,14,-,-,TRBJ1-1,TGTGCCAGCAGCGCAGAGACGGCGAACACTGAAGCTTTCTTT,CASSAETANTEAFF
TRBV5-1,14,-,TRBD2,TRBJ2-7,TGCGCCAGCAGCTTGGTGAGCGGGAGTGTAGAGCAGTACTTC,CASSLVSGSVEQYF
TRBV6-1,14,-,TRBD1,TRBJ2-7,TGTGCCAGCAGTCGGGACAGGGTCTCCTACGAGCAGTACTTC,CASSRDRVSYEQYF
TRBV29-1,13,-,-,TRBJ1-1,TGCAGCGTTGCTATTTTCAAGAACACTGAAGCTTTCTTT,CSVAIFKNTEAFF
TRBV5-4,16,-,TRBD2,TRBJ2-2,TGTGCCAGCAGCACCTGGACTAGCGGGGGCACCGGGGAGCTGTTTTTT,CASSTWTSGGTGELFF
TRBV5-1,15,-,TRBD1,TRBJ2-5,TGCGCCAGCAGCTTGGAAGGCAGGGGGTTGGGGACCCAGTACTTC,CASSLEGRGLGTQYF
TRBV7-9,11,-,-,TRBJ2-7,TGTGCCAGCAGGCATGGGCCCGAGCAGTACTTC,CASRHGPEQYF
TRBV7-3,17,-,-,TRBJ2-3,TGTGCCAGCAGCTTAGGAGGGACAATAGCGAGCACAGATACGCAGTATTTT,CASSLGGTIASTDTQYF
TRBV9,11,-,-,TRBJ2-3,TGTGCCAGCAGCGCTACAGATACGCAGTATTTT,CASSATDTQYF
TRBV19,16,once,-,TRBJ2-3,TGTGCCAGTAGTATCGCCAGCCCAGCAGGGACAGATACGCAGTATTTT,CASSIASPAGTDTQYF
TRBV25-1,14,-,TRBD1,TRBJ1-2,TGTGCCAGCAGTGACTTGACAGGGGGTCAAAGCTACACCTTC,CASSDLTGGQSYTF
TRBV5-4,16,-,TRBD2,TRBJ2-5,TGTGCCAGCAGCTTGGCGGGACTAGCAATGCAAGAGACCCAGTACTTC,CASSLAGLAMQETQYF
TRBV5-1,11,-,-,TRBJ2-3,TGCGCCAGCAGCATCGAAGGGACGCAGTATTTT,CASSIEGTQYF
TRBV28,14,once,TRBD1,TRBJ1-2,TGTGCCAGCAGTTTCTGGGACAGGGCTTGGAGCTACACCTTC,CASSFWDRAWSYTF
TRBV7-9,13,-,-,TRBJ1-1,TGTGCCAGCATCCTTTTAGGGAACACTGAAGCTTTCTTT,CASILLGNTEAFF
TRBV6-5,13,-,TRBD1,TRBJ1-2,TGTGCCAGCAGTTACGCAGGGGGGTATGGCTACACCTTC,CASSYAGGYGYTF
TRBV19,15,once,TRBD1,TRBJ1-3,TGTGCCAGTAGTAGAGGGACAGGTGCTGGAAACACCATATATTTT,CASSRGTGAGNTIYF
TRBV9,15,once,TRBD1,TRBJ2-1,TGTGCCAGCAGCGTAGAGGGACAGGGGACAAATGAGCAGTTCTTC,CASSVEGQGTNEQFF
TRBV5-4,13,-,-,TRBJ2-7,TGTGCCAGCAGCCCCCGGCTTGGGTGGGAGCAGTACTTC,CASSPRLGWEQYF
TRBV2,14,few,-,TRBJ1-5,TGTGCCAGCAGTACACAGGGAGTGGCTCAGCCCCAGCATTTT,CASSTQGVAQPQHF
TRBV7-7,14,-,TRBD1,TRBJ2-1,TGTGCTAGCAGCCGTGGACAGGGATTCAATGAGCAGTTCTTC,CASSRGQGFNEQFF
TRBV7-6,16,-,TRBD2,TRBJ2-7,TGTGCCAGCAGCTTAGCAGGGACTAGCGGGATTGGTGAGCAGTACTTC,CASSLAGTSGIGEQYF
TRBV5-1,14,-,-,TRBJ1-5,TGCGCCAGCAGCTTGGGCCAGGGTGGACAGCCCCAGCATTTT,CASSLGQGGQPQHF
TRBV5-5,15,-,TRBD1,TRBJ1-4,TGTGCCAGCAGCCAAAACAGGGGGACTAATGAAAAACTGTTTTTT,CASSQNRGTNEKLFF
TRBV19,16,-,-,TRBJ2-1,TGTGCCAGTAGTCAGAAGCGGCTGATCACTTACAATGAGCAGTTCTTC,CASSQKRLITYNEQFF
TRBV7-2,16,-,-,TRBJ1-2,TGTGCCAGCAGCTTAGCTACAGGAGGGGGAGTCCATGGCTACACCTTC,CASSLATGGGVHGYTF
TRBV13,12,-,-,TRBJ1-2,TGTGCCAGCAGCGAAGGTCCTAGGGGCTACACCTTC,CASSEGPRGYTF
TRBV4-1,16,-,-,TRBJ2-7,TGCGCCAGCAGCCAAGTGCTCATAAAAGGGCAATACGAGCAGTACTTC,CASSQVLIKGQYEQYF
TRBV29-1,14,-,-,TRBJ1-2,TGCAGCGTGCGAGCCGGGACCACCACGGGGGGCTACACCTTC,CSVRAGTTTGGYTF
TRBV14,13,-,-,TRBJ2-5,TGTGCCAGCAGCCAGATAAGGTCCGGGACCCAGTACTTC,CASSQIRSGTQYF